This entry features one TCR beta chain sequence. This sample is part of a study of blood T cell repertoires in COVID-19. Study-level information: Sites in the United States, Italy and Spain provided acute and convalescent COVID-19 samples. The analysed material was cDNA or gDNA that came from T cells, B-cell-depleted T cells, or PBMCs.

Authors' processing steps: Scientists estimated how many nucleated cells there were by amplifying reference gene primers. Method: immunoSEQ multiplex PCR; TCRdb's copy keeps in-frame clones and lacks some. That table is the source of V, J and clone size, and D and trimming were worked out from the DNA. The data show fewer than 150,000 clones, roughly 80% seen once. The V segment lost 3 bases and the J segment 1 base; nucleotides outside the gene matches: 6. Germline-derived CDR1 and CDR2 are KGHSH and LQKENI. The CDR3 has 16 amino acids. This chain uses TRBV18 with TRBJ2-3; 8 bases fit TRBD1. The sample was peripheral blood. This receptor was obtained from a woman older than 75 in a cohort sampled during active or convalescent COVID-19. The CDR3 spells CASSPPTGQGTDTQYF. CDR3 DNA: TGTGCCAGCTCACCTCCGACGGGACAGGGCACAGATACGCAGTATTTT.